The clone carrying this TCR beta chain was counted a single time. The sample comes from a study of blood T cell repertoires in COVID-19. Study in general: Sources were T cells, B-cell-depleted T cells, or PBMCs; the material itself was cDNA or gDNA.

Produced via immunoSEQ multiplex PCR; TCRdb's table is partial and in-frame only. The top ten clones hold 4.4% of a sample with under 250,000 clones, more than 65% of them seen once. The TCR comes from a man aged 45-60 years with active or convalescent COVID-19. The specimen was peripheral blood.

CDR3 in DNA: TGTGCCTGGTCAGGACAGGGGACAGGGGTATCCGAGCAGTACTTC. Translation gives CAWSGQGTGVSEQYF. J is TRBJ2-7 and V is TRBV30; 10 nucleotides match TRBD1. Unmatched junction bases numbered 13, after V lost 5 bases and J lost 6 bases. Germline lookup yields CDR1 GTSNPN and CDR2 SVGIG (reference sequence). The length of the CDR3 is 15 residues. Supplemented by reference TRBV30 and TRBJ2-7, the full variable domain reads SQTIHQWPATLVQPVGSPLSLECTVEGTSNPNLYWYRQAAGRGLQLLFYSVGIGQISSEVPQNLSASRPQDRQFILSSKKLLLSDSGFYLCAWSGQGTGVSEQYFGPGTRLTVT.